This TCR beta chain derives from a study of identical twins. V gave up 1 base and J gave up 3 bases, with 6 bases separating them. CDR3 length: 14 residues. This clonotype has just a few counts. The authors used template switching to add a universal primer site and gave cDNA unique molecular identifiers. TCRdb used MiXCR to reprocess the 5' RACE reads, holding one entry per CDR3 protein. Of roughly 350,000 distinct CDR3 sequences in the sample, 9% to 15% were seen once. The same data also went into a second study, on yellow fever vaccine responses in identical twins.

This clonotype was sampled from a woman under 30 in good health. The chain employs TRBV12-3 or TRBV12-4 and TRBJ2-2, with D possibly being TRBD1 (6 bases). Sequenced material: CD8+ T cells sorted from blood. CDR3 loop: CASSLGTDTGELFF. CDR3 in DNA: TGTGCCAGCAGTTTAGGGACAGACACCGGGGAGCTGTTTTTT.